This TCR beta chain originates from a study of cytomegalovirus exposure and HLA in healthy donors (dated by TCRdb to about 2017). The study in broad terms: According to an earlier analysis of 450 to 650 of the donors, roughly 180 million T cells yielded over 100 million unique TCR beta sequences and roughly 280 Gb of sequence data. Approximately 300 gigabases of sequencing data and approximately 91 million unique TCR sequences made up an early release that covered approximately 650 HLA-typed donors. Of the 398 genotyped donors, roughly 85% fell in the genetic ancestry cluster associated with self-reported Caucasian donors. The study aimed to test whether cataloging public T cell receptors could reveal signatures of past pathogen exposure. The study profiled the T cell repertoires of hundreds of subjects by immunosequencing and related them to cytomegalovirus serostatus. Besides the first cohort of roughly 660 subjects, a separate validation cohort made up of 120 different subjects was used. To predict cytomegalovirus infection status, the study brought together high-throughput TCR immunosequencing, statistical association of individual TCRs with disease status, and machine learning. A later analysis re-examined previously published TCR beta repertoires from just over 650 donors and added high-resolution HLA genotyping to investigate patterns of TCR occurrence. Rather than using new phenotypic data, the later analysis identified candidate immune exposures from TCR beta sequences and from how often those sequences occurred across donors. An earlier analysis of fewer than 700 of the donors applied high-throughput TCR beta sequencing to assess whether each TCR beta V gene segment acted as functional or pseudogenic. Donor age, sex, ethnicity and CMV serostatus were collected together with the repertoire data. A later genetic analysis used genome-wide SNP genotypes for about three fifths of the roughly 700 donors, treating that subset as a discovery cohort. Every discovery cohort repertoire had been produced on one sequencing platform. Both class I and class II loci were covered by HLA typing, at four-digit resolution. The number of typed donors differed by locus: about 620-640 for A, B, C, DRB1 and DQB1; approximately 520 for DQA1; around 580 for DPA1; and some 430 for DPB1. Because of strong linkage in the cohort, four or five DR-DQ haplotypes were treated as single units for association and clustering. Among about 390 genotyped donors of the cohort, an average of about 240,000 unique TCR beta nucleotide sequences were sequenced per donor, 15% to 20% of them non-productive. Broad study findings and their caveats: Across donors, most TCR sequences were observed very rarely, whereas some public TCRs were present in many individuals. A later genetic analysis reported fewer N-insertions in productive TCRs among donors in an Asian-associated ancestry cluster than the roughly 700-donor mean. Linkage disequilibrium might explain the correlated functional status among segregating V segments, but an unknown experimental factor could not be ruled out. Specific HLA alleles were associated with roughly 17,000 TCR beta sequences at a false discovery rate of 0.05 in a later analysis. A few of the identified cytomegalovirus-associated TCR beta chains were confirmed in vitro to be specific for cytomegalovirus antigens. In an earlier analysis of 587 of the donors, most TCR beta V segments appeared in productive rearrangements about 90% or about 30% of the time, broadly matching IMGT annotations. For the cohort, immune exposure information was limited to CMV serostatus. The authors suggested that the approach could potentially be extended to other disease states and immunological phenotypes. The classifier was reported to diagnose cytomegalovirus status with high specificity and sensitivity in both the original and validation cohorts. The study gave a list of more than 150 TCR beta chains associated with cytomegalovirus. A later analysis found that HLA-associated TCR beta chains were more clonally expanded and had lower generation probabilities than equally common non-associated chains. Several of the top co-occurrence clusters appeared to be linked to parvovirus B19, influenza, CMV and Epstein-Barr virus, according to a later analysis. In a later analysis, most CMV-associated TCR beta chains were found to appear HLA-restricted, with HLA associations seemingly driven largely by CMV exposure. Because counts were too low, around 17 rarely observed V segments, including chromosome 9 orphons, were left out of the earlier analysis of a few hundred of the donors. V-gene and J-gene trimming of TCR beta chains was associated with a missense DCLRE1C variant in a later genetic analysis, and the association was replicated in an independent cohort. Sequencing depth was assumed to be roughly uniform across donors in the presence/absence analyses, though that assumption may not hold. The sequencing pipeline was judged likely to have produced a cluster of highly shared sequence variants as a technical artifact. A further reported finding was that TCR beta sequences accurately predicted the HLA-A and HLA-B alleles for most subjects in the first cohort. In this cohort, only TCR beta chains were sequenced, and detectable features were limited by the absence of alpha or paired-chain data. In a later analysis, the rate of TCR association differed among HLA loci, with DRB1 alleles having the most associated TCRs and HLA-C alleles having the fewest. Assigning TCR associations to individual alleles was difficult when HLA alleles, especially DR and DQ, strongly co-occurred. Because HLA typing was missing for some donors at each locus, association tests included only the typed subset.

Receptor amplification or capture employed the immunoSEQ multiplex PCR assay. A mixture of 60 forward primers for TCR Vbeta segments and 13 reverse primers for TCR Jbeta segments was used in the multiplex PCR. Amplification of the CDR3 region of rearranged TCR beta genes was performed with a multiplex PCR assay on genomic DNA. The Illumina HiSeq System was used to sequence the amplified TCR beta libraries as 87-base-pair reads. The paper's data handling went like this. A later analysis counted approximately 74 million unique TCR beta chains across the 650 to 700 repertoires, and 9 million to 14 million of these chains were shared by at least two donors. To remove PCR and sequencing errors, raw reads were error-corrected and collapsed into unique sequences using a nearest-neighbor algorithm that merged closely related sequences. V, D and J gene segments were assigned by aligning CDR3 sequences to IMGT reference sequences. Each retained sequence needed at least a six-nucleotide match to both a V gene segment and a J gene segment. A rearrangement counted as productive if the CDR3 had no stop codons and remained in frame with V and J, and every other rearrangement counted as non-productive. CDR3 was defined by IMGT convention, running from the second conserved V-encoded cysteine to the conserved J-encoded phenylalanine. In an earlier analysis of 500 to 650 of the donors, sequences lacking an unambiguous match to a single V gene segment were excluded. An earlier analysis of 500 to 700 of the donors classified V segments as functional when productive rearrangements were above 56.7% and as segregating when the standard deviation between donors was above 5%. A statistical classification framework was built for diagnosing cytomegalovirus status from the catalog of TCR beta chain sequences. In a later analysis, TCR nucleotide sequences were compared against IMGT/GENE-DB human TR gene sequences so that V and J genes could be assigned. The TCRdist pipeline was used in a later analysis to assign CDR3 sequences and most-parsimonious VDJ recombination scenarios. A later analysis defined each TCR beta chain by its CDR3 amino acid sequence plus V-gene family, and excluded reads lacking a unique V-gene family. To address suspected cross-contamination and a sequencing artifact, a later analysis removed 592 highly shared, low-generation-probability nucleotide sequences. In a later analysis, a clonal expansion index for each public chain was calculated from normalized within-repertoire ranks of inferred template counts. In a later analysis, generation probabilities were computed with a VDJ recombination model fitted to out-of-frame rearrangements, and the resulting probabilities were checked against IGoR. In a later analysis, hypergeometric tests were used to score TCR-TCR, TCR-HLA and TCR-CMV co-occurrence, with a repertoire-size bias correction applied to TCR pairs. In a later analysis, false discovery rates were estimated by permuting HLA or CMV assignments 20 times. A later analysis grouped co-occurring TCRs with DBSCAN, adding TCRdist sequence similarity when clustering within HLA-allele-positive subsets. Co-occurrence clustering excluded repertoires with fewer than 30,000 or more than 120,000 public chains, plus five with anomalous nucleotide sharing. TCRdb retrieved this table from immuneACCESS and kept in-frame rearrangements only. Not all clones are present; in checked studies, unresolved V genes account for under half, and no reason is known for the remainder. V and J calls and clone size are as listed in that table; D and trimming were resolved from the DNA. This sample is represented by 130,000 to 150,000 clones; 80% of them were singletons. The top ten hold roughly 2.9% of the sample.

This clone was detected only once. Its antigen target is currently unknown. Base qualities are not provided; no much larger clone lies one nucleotide away. In total, 630 or so healthy bone marrow donors made up the cohort. Cohort members were all nominally healthy when sampled, although unrecorded immune exposures were likely present. The donor was CMV seronegative and was included in the group of about 400 seronegative cohort members. A peripheral blood sample was collected from each donor, and TCR beta sequencing was performed on peripheral blood mononuclear cells. Genomic DNA extraction from the blood cell samples was performed with the Qiagen DNeasy Blood Extraction Kit. This receptor was obtained from a woman in her twenties or thirties in good health and CMV-seronegative. Sequenced sample: PBMCs.

The CDR3 region: CASRRGTDYGYTF. DNA sequence: TGTGCCAGCAGACGCGGGACTGACTATGGCTACACCTTC. Here the chain combines TRBV6-5 and TRBJ1-2, with TRBD1 as a weak D call on 5 bases. The CDR3 sequence holds 13 residues, the cysteine and phenylalanine included. Here the CDR3 DNA is all that survives: 39 bases in frame from base 1. V sheds 6 bases and J sheds 3 bases, leaving 11 bases between their ends. For CDR1 and CDR2, the germline V gene lists MNHEY and SVGAGI.